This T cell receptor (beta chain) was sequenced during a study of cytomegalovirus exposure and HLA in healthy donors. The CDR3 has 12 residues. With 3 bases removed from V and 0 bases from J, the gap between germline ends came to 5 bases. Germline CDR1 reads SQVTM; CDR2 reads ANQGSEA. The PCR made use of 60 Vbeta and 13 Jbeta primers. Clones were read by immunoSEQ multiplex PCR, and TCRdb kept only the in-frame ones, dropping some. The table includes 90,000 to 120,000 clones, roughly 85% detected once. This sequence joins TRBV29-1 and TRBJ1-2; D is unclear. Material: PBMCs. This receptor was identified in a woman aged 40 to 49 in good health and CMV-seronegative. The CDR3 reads CSVDTTNYGYTF. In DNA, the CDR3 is TGCAGCGTTGATACAACTAACTATGGCTACACCTTC.